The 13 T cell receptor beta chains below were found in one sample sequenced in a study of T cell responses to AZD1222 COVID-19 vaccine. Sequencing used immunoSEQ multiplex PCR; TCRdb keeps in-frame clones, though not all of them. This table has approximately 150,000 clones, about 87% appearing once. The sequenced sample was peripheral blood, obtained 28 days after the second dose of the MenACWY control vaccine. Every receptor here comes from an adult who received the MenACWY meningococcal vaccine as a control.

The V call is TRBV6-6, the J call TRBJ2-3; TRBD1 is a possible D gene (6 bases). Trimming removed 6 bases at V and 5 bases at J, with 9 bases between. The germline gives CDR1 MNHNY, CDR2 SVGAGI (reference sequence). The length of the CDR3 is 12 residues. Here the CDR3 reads CASRLRGDTQYF. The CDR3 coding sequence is TGTGCCAGCAGACTCAGGGGAGATACGCAGTATTTT.

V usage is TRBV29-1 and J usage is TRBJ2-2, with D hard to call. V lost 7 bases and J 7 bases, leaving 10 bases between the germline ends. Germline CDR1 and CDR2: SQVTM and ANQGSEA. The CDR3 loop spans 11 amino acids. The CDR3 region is CSGKDVGELFF. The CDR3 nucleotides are TGCAGCGGGAAGGATGTCGGGGAGCTGTTTTTT.

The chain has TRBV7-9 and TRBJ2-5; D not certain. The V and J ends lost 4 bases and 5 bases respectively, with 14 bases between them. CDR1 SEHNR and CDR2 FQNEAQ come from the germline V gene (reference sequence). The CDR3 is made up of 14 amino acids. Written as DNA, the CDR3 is TGTGCCAGCAGCTCCCACGGGCTGGGGGAGACCCAGTACTTC. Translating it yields CASSSHGLGETQYF.

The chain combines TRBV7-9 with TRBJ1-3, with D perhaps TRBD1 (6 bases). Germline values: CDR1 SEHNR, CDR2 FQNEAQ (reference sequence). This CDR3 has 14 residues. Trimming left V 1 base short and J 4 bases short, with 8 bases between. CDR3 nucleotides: TGTGCCAGCAGCTTAGGGACAGAGGGAAACACCATATATTTT. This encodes CASSLGTEGNTIYF.

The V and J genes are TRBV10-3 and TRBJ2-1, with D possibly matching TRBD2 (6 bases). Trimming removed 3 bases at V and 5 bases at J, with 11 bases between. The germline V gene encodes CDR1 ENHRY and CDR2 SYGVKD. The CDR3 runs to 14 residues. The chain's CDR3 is CAISDSRGDNEQFF. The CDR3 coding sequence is TGTGCCATCAGTGATTCGCGGGGAGACAATGAGCAGTTCTTC.

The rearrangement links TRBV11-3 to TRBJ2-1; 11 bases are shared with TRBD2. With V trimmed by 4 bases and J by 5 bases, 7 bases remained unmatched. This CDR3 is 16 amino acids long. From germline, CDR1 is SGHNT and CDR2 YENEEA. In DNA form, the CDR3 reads TGTGCCAGCAGCTCCATAGCGGGAGGGCCCCACAATGAGCAGTTCTTC. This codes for CASSSIAGGPHNEQFF. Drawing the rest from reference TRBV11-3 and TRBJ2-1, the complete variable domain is EAGVVQSPRYKIIEKKQPVAFWCNPISGHNTLYWYLQNLGQGPELLIRYENEEAVDDSQLPKDRFSAERLKGVDSTLKIQPAELGDSAVYLCASSSIAGGPHNEQFFGPGTRLTVL.

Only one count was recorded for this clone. CDR3 region: CASSGTGGQETQYF. The CDR3 coding sequence is TGTGCCAGCAGCGGCACCGGTGGACAAGAGACCCAGTACTTC. The J gene is TRBJ2-5, the V gene TRBV5-6; D gene ambiguous. Per the germline V gene, CDR1 is SGHDT and CDR2 is YYEEEE. The length of the CDR3 is 14 residues. With 4 bases removed from V and 2 bases from J, the gap between germline ends came to 12 bases. The whole variable domain, filled in from reference TRBV5-6 and TRBJ2-5, reads DAGVTQSPTHLIKTRGQQVTLRCSPKSGHDTVSWYQQALGQGPQFIFQYYEEEERQRGNFPDRFSGHQFPNYSSELNVNALLLGDSALYLCASSGTGGQETQYFGPGTRLLVL.

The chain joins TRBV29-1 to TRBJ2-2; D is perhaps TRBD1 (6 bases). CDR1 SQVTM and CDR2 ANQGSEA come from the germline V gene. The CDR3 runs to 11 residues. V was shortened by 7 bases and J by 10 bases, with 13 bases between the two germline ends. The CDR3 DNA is TGCAGCGCACGGACAGACGCGGAGCTGTTTTTT. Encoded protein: CSARTDAELFF.

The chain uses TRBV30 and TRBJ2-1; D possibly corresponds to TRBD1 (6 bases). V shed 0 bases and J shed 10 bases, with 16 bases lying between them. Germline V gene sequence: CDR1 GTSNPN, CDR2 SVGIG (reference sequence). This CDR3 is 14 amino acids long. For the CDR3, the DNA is TGTGCCTGGAGTGTACAAAACGGACAGTCGGAGCAGTTCTTC. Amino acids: CAWSVQNGQSEQFF.

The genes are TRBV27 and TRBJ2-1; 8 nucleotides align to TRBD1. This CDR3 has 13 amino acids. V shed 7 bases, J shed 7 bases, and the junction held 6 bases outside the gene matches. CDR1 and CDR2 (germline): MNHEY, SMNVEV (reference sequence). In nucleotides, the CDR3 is TGTGCCAGCATAAGACAGGGGTCGAATGAGCAGTTCTTC. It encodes CASIRQGSNEQFF.

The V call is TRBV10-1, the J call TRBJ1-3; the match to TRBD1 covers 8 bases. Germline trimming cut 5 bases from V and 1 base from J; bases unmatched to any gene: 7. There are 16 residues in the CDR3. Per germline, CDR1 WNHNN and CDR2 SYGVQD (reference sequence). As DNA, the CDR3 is TGCGCCAGCAGTCATGGACAGGGATCATCTGGAAACACCATATATTTT. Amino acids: CASSHGQGSSGNTIYF.

The CDR3 DNA sequence: TGTGCCAGTAGTATAGCAAGGCACACTGAAGCTTTCTTT. It translates to CASSIARHTEAFF. The chain employs TRBV19 and TRBJ1-1; D ambiguous. V lost 1 base and J 3 bases, leaving 6 bases between the germline ends. Germline-derived CDR1 and CDR2 are LNHDA and SQIVND (reference sequence). The CDR3 covers 13 residues.

The CDR3 is CAGATFHYNEQFF. CDR3 in DNA: TGTGCCGGAGCGACTTTTCACTACAATGAGCAGTTCTTC. The chain carries TRBV30 and TRBJ2-1; D not resolved. The V end lost 8 bases, the J end lost 3 bases, and 14 bases lay between the germline ends. CDR1 GTSNPN and CDR2 SVGIG come from the germline V gene (reference sequence). CDR3 length: 13 residues.